A selection of T cell receptor beta chains follows, all from one sample in a study of cytomegalovirus exposure and HLA in healthy donors. Assay: immunoSEQ multiplex PCR; the TCRdb copy retains only in-frame clones and omits some. Of under 100,000 clones in the sample, about three quarters were seen once. Sequences were obtained from PBMCs. The receptors shown here come from a boy aged 5-17 years in good health and CMV-seronegative. Each CDR3 is given with its conserved first and last residue. The D gene is left open where the match is weak. Not every row has a clone size; where given, it reads once, few, many or a size class.

j_gene: TRBJ1-2
v_gene: TRBV27
abundance: .
d_gene: .
len: 13
CDR3nt: TGTGCCAGCAGTTTAGGGCCAATGGGTGGCTACACCTTC
CDR3aa: CASSLGPMGGYTF

j_gene: TRBJ1-1
v_gene: TRBV5-1
abundance: .
d_gene: .
len: 14
CDR3nt: TGCGCCAGCCAGGAGGGGGGGCGAAACACTGAAGCTTTCTTT
CDR3aa: CASQEGGRNTEAFF

j_gene: TRBJ1-4
v_gene: TRBV18
abundance: .
d_gene: TRBD1
len: 14
CDR3nt: TGTGCCAGCTCACCGGGACAGGGAGAGGAAAAACTGTTTTTT
CDR3aa: CASSPGQGEEKLFF

j_gene: TRBJ2-3
v_gene: TRBV6-1
abundance: .
d_gene: TRBD1
len: 15
CDR3nt: TGTGCCAGCAGTTTACGACAGGGACCCACAGATACGCAGTATTTT
CDR3aa: CASSLRQGPTDTQYF

j_gene: TRBJ1-2
v_gene: TRBV4-3
abundance: few
d_gene: TRBD1
len: 15
CDR3nt: TGCGCCAGCAGCCAAGCGGGACAGGAGGGTGATGGCTACACCTTC
CDR3aa: CASSQAGQEGDGYTF

j_gene: TRBJ1-1
v_gene: TRBV7-6
abundance: .
d_gene: TRBD1
len: 17
CDR3nt: TGTGCCAGCAGCTCTCGGTCCTCCACAGGGGGGGGCACTGAAGCTTTCTTT
CDR3aa: CASSSRSSTGGGTEAFF

j_gene: TRBJ1-1
v_gene: TRBV10-3
abundance: few
d_gene: TRBD1
len: 12
CDR3nt: TGTGCCACAGGACAGGGTAACACTGAAGCTTTCTTT
CDR3aa: CATGQGNTEAFF

j_gene: TRBJ2-1
v_gene: TRBV7-9
abundance: .
d_gene: TRBD2
len: 14
CDR3nt: TGTGCCAGCAGCTTCAAGCGGGAGTTTGAGGAGCAGTTCTTC
CDR3aa: CASSFKREFEEQFF

j_gene: TRBJ1-2
v_gene: TRBV19
abundance: .
d_gene: TRBD1
len: 14
CDR3nt: TGTGCCAGTAGTTCATATCGGACAGGGAAGACCAGCACCTTC
CDR3aa: CASSSYRTGKTSTF

j_gene: TRBJ2-5
v_gene: TRBV10-3
abundance: .
d_gene: TRBD1
len: 13
CDR3nt: TGTGCCATCAGGCCGGGACAGCAAGAGACCCAGTACTTC
CDR3aa: CAIRPGQQETQYF

j_gene: TRBJ2-7
v_gene: TRBV5-1
abundance: .
d_gene: .
len: 15
CDR3nt: TGCGCCAGCAGCTTAGACCCGACAGGAGTCTACGAGCAGTACTTC
CDR3aa: CASSLDPTGVYEQYF

j_gene: TRBJ1-2
v_gene: TRBV5-1
abundance: few
d_gene: .
len: 19
CDR3nt: TGCGCCAGCAGCCCCTTTGGGCCCAGGCGAAACACTAGGGACTATGGCTACACCTTC
CDR3aa: CASSPFGPRRNTRDYGYTF

j_gene: TRBJ1-1
v_gene: TRBV12-2
abundance: .
d_gene: .
len: 14
CDR3nt: TGTGCAAGTCGCTTACCGGGGTTGTGTACTGAAGCTTTCTTT
CDR3aa: CASRLPGLCTEAFF

j_gene: TRBJ1-2
v_gene: TRBV25-1
abundance: .
d_gene: TRBD1
len: 14
CDR3nt: TGTGCCAGCAGTGAAACGGGACAGGGGTATAGCTACACCTTC
CDR3aa: CASSETGQGYSYTF

j_gene: TRBJ2-1
v_gene: TRBV27
abundance: .
d_gene: .
len: 15
CDR3nt: TGTGCCAGCAGTTTAGGGTCGGGGGTGAACAATGAGCAGTTCTTC
CDR3aa: CASSLGSGVNNEQFF

j_gene: TRBJ1-5
v_gene: TRBV5-6
abundance: .
d_gene: .
len: 12
CDR3nt: TGTGCCAGCAGCTCCCCTAGTCAGCCCCAGCATTTT
CDR3aa: CASSSPSQPQHF

j_gene: TRBJ1-2
v_gene: TRBV5-4
abundance: .
d_gene: .
len: 14
CDR3nt: TGTGCCAGCAGCCCATCAAACCGGGACTATGGCTACACCTTC
CDR3aa: CASSPSNRDYGYTF

j_gene: TRBJ2-5
v_gene: TRBV23-1
abundance: .
d_gene: .
len: 14
CDR3nt: TGCGCCAGCAGCTATCCTGGGGACAAAGAGACCCAGTACTTC
CDR3aa: CASSYPGDKETQYF

j_gene: TRBJ1-2
v_gene: TRBV6-5
abundance: .
d_gene: TRBD1
len: 12
CDR3nt: TGTGCCAGCAGCCGCAGGGGGCAAGGCTACACCTTC
CDR3aa: CASSRRGQGYTF

j_gene: TRBJ2-5
v_gene: TRBV2
abundance: .
d_gene: .
len: 11
CDR3nt: TGTGCCAGCAGAACAAGAGAGACCCAGTACTTC
CDR3aa: CASRTRETQYF

j_gene: TRBJ2-7
v_gene: TRBV9
abundance: .
d_gene: TRBD2
len: 14
CDR3nt: TGTGCCAGCAGCACAGAGGGAGGGAGCTACGAGCAGTACTTC
CDR3aa: CASSTEGGSYEQYF

j_gene: TRBJ2-7
v_gene: TRBV9
abundance: .
d_gene: TRBD1
len: 15
CDR3nt: TGTGCCAGCAGCGTAGAGAGCCAGGGGGCTTACGAGCAGTACTTC
CDR3aa: CASSVESQGAYEQYF

j_gene: TRBJ2-7
v_gene: TRBV14
abundance: .
d_gene: TRBD1
len: 15
CDR3nt: TGTGCCAGCAGCCAAGAGACAGGGGCGGGCTACGAGCAGTACTTC
CDR3aa: CASSQETGAGYEQYF

j_gene: TRBJ1-3
v_gene: TRBV6-1
abundance: few
d_gene: TRBD1
len: 13
CDR3nt: TGTGCCAGCAAACAGGGGACTGGAAACACCATATATTTT
CDR3aa: CASKQGTGNTIYF

j_gene: TRBJ1-5
v_gene: TRBV6-4
abundance: .
d_gene: .
len: 18
CDR3nt: TGTGCCAGCAGTACGGGAATACCGAAGGTTAATAGCAATCAGCCCCAGCATTTT
CDR3aa: CASSTGIPKVNSNQPQHF

j_gene: TRBJ2-1
v_gene: TRBV6-6
abundance: few
d_gene: .
len: 15
CDR3nt: TGTGCCAGCAGACACCGGGACTTTGTAAACAATGAGCAGTTCTTC
CDR3aa: CASRHRDFVNNEQFF

j_gene: TRBJ1-2
v_gene: TRBV30
abundance: .
d_gene: .
len: 14
CDR3nt: TGTGCCTGGAGGCAACTTCAATCTAACTATGGCTACACCTTC
CDR3aa: CAWRQLQSNYGYTF

j_gene: TRBJ1-6
v_gene: TRBV6-6
abundance: few
d_gene: TRBD1
len: 16
CDR3nt: TGTGCCAGCAGACCTGGACAGGGCATCACTAATTCACCCCTCCACTTT
CDR3aa: CASRPGQGITNSPLHF

j_gene: TRBJ1-3
v_gene: TRBV29-1
abundance: .
d_gene: .
len: 16
CDR3nt: TGCAGCGTTGAAGATCGGAGTCTGACTTTTGGAAACACCATATATTTT
CDR3aa: CSVEDRSLTFGNTIYF

j_gene: TRBJ2-1
v_gene: TRBV29-1
abundance: .
d_gene: .
len: 15
CDR3nt: TGCAGCGTTGAAGTTGACAGCACCTGGTACAATGAGCAGTTCTTC
CDR3aa: CSVEVDSTWYNEQFF

j_gene: TRBJ1-1
v_gene: TRBV7-8
abundance: .
d_gene: .
len: 13
CDR3nt: TGTGCCAGCAGCTTACCCATGAACACTGAAGCTTTCTTT
CDR3aa: CASSLPMNTEAFF

j_gene: TRBJ2-7
v_gene: TRBV15
abundance: .
d_gene: .
len: 12
CDR3nt: TGTGCCACCAGCAGAGGGGACACCGAGCAGTACTTC
CDR3aa: CATSRGDTEQYF

j_gene: TRBJ2-2
v_gene: TRBV4-1
abundance: .
d_gene: TRBD2
len: 15
CDR3nt: TGCGCCAGCAGCCAAGTCCTAGCGGGGGGCCTGGAGCTGTTTTTT
CDR3aa: CASSQVLAGGLELFF

j_gene: TRBJ2-3
v_gene: TRBV7-7
abundance: .
d_gene: TRBD2
len: 15
CDR3nt: TGTGCCAGCAGCGCCGGACTAGCCGCCACAGATACGCAGTATTTT
CDR3aa: CASSAGLAATDTQYF

j_gene: TRBJ2-4
v_gene: TRBV4-3
abundance: once
d_gene: .
len: 13
CDR3nt: TGCGCCAGCAGCCAAGATCGAGGCAACATTCAGTACTTC
CDR3aa: CASSQDRGNIQYF

j_gene: TRBJ1-5
v_gene: TRBV5-1
abundance: .
d_gene: .
len: 14
CDR3nt: TGCGCCAGCAGCTTGGGGGGGGAGTCTCAGCCCCAGCATTTT
CDR3aa: CASSLGGESQPQHF

j_gene: TRBJ2-1
v_gene: TRBV7-3
abundance: .
d_gene: TRBD2
len: 19
CDR3nt: TGTGCCAGCAGCTTAGTTGGGACTAGCGGGAGGAGCTCCTACAATGAGCAGTTCTTC
CDR3aa: CASSLVGTSGRSSYNEQFF

j_gene: TRBJ2-1
v_gene: TRBV6-4
abundance: .
d_gene: TRBD1
len: 15
CDR3nt: TGTGCCAGCAGTCAACAGGGGGATGCCGGCAATGAGCAGTTCTTC
CDR3aa: CASSQQGDAGNEQFF

j_gene: TRBJ1-1
v_gene: TRBV16
abundance: .
d_gene: .
len: 16
CDR3nt: TGTGCCAGCAGCCCAAATGGGCCAGGGATAAACGTTGAAGCTTTCTTT
CDR3aa: CASSPNGPGINVEAFF

j_gene: TRBJ1-1
v_gene: TRBV6-1
abundance: .
d_gene: .
len: 15
CDR3nt: TGTGCCAGCAGTGAAGTTATACTCAAGTCCTCGGAAGCTTTCTTT
CDR3aa: CASSEVILKSSEAFF

j_gene: TRBJ1-2
v_gene: TRBV5-6
abundance: .
d_gene: TRBD1
len: 13
CDR3nt: TGTGCCAGCAGTAACGACAGGGGGCATGGCTACACCTTC
CDR3aa: CASSNDRGHGYTF

j_gene: TRBJ2-5
v_gene: TRBV19
abundance: .
d_gene: TRBD2
len: 16
CDR3nt: TGTGCCAGTAGTCCCAAGGGCGGGGGGCTTGAAGAGACCCAGTACTTC
CDR3aa: CASSPKGGGLEETQYF

j_gene: TRBJ2-1
v_gene: TRBV5-6
abundance: .
d_gene: TRBD1
len: 13
CDR3nt: TGTGCCAGCAGCTTGTACAGGGGCAATGAGCAGTTCTTC
CDR3aa: CASSLYRGNEQFF

j_gene: TRBJ2-5
v_gene: TRBV7-7
abundance: once
d_gene: TRBD1
len: 13
CDR3nt: TGTGCTAGCAGTTTCGACAGGGGGGAGACCCAGTACTTC
CDR3aa: CASSFDRGETQYF

j_gene: TRBJ2-7
v_gene: TRBV10-3
abundance: .
d_gene: TRBD1
len: 18
CDR3nt: TGTGCCATCAGTGAATTATCCGGACAGGGCTCAATCTACTACGAGCAGTACTTC
CDR3aa: CAISELSGQGSIYYEQYF

j_gene: TRBJ1-5
v_gene: TRBV7-3
abundance: .
d_gene: .
len: 12
CDR3nt: TGTGCCAGCAGCATGCCGGGACAGCCCCAGCATTTT
CDR3aa: CASSMPGQPQHF

j_gene: TRBJ2-7
v_gene: TRBV6-6
abundance: .
d_gene: .
len: 14
CDR3nt: TGTGCCAGCAGTTACGGGGACTCAAACTACGAGCAGTACTTC
CDR3aa: CASSYGDSNYEQYF